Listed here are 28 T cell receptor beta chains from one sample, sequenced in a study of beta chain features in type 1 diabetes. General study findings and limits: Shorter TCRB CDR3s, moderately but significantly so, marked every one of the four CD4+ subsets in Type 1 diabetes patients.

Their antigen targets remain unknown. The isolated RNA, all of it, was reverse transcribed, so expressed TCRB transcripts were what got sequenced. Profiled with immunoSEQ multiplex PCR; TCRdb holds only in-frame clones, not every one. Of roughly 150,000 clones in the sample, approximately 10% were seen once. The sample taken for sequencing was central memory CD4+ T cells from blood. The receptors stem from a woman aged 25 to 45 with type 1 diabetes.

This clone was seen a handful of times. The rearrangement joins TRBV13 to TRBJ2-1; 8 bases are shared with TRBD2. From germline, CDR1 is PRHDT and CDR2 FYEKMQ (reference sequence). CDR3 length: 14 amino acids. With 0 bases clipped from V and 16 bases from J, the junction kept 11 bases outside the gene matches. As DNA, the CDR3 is TGTGCCAGCAGCTTAGGAGGTTCAGGGACTAGGGGATTCTTC. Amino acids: CASSLGGSGTRGFF.

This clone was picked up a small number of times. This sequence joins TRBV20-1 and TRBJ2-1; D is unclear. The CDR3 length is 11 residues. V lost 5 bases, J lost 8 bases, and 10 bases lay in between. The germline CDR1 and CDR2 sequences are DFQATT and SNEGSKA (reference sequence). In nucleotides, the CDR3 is TGCAGTGCTCCGGTGGGCGATGAGCAGTTCTTC. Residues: CSAPVGDEQFF.

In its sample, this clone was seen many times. The CDR3 loop is CASSLQGRENTEAFF. Written as DNA, the CDR3 is TGTGCCAGCAGCCTCCAGGGGAGGGAGAACACTGAAGCTTTCTTT. The genes are TRBV7-2 and TRBJ1-1, with D possibly matching TRBD1 (6 bases). Germline V gene lookup returns CDR1 SGHTA and CDR2 FQGNSA. Trimming pared 5 bases from V and 1 base from J, leaving 14 bases between. The CDR3 runs 15 residues.

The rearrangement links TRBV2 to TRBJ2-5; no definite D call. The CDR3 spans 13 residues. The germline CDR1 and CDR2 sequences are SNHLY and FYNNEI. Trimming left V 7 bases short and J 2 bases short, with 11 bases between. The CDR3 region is CASMSNSQETQYF. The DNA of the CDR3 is TGTGCCAGCATGTCAAACTCTCAAGAGACCCAGTACTTC.

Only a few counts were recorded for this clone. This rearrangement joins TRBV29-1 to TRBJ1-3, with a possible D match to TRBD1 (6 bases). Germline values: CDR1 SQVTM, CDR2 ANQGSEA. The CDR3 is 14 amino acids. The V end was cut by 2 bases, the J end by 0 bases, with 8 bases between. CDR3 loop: CSVETGFSGNTIYF. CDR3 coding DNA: TGCAGCGTTGAAACAGGGTTCTCTGGAAACACCATATATTTT.

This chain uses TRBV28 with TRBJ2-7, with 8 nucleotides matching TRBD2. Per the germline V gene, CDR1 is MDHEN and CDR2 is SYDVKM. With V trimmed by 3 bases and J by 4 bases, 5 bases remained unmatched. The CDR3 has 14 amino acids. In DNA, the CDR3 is TGTGCCAGCAGTTTCGGCGGGAGGCCGTACGAGCAGTACTTC. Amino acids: CASSFGGRPYEQYF.

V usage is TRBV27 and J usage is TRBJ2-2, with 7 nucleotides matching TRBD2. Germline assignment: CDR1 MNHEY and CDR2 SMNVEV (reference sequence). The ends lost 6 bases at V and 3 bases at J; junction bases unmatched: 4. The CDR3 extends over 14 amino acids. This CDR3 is CASRGGTHTGELFF. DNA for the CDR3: TGTGCCAGCAGGGGAGGGACTCACACCGGGGAGCTGTTTTTT.

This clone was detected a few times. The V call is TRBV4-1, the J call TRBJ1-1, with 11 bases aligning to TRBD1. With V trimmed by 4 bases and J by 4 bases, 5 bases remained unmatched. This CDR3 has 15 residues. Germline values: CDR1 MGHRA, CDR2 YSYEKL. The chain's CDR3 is CASSRGQGASTEAFF. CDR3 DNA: TGCGCCAGCAGCCGAGGACAGGGGGCCTCCACTGAAGCTTTCTTT.

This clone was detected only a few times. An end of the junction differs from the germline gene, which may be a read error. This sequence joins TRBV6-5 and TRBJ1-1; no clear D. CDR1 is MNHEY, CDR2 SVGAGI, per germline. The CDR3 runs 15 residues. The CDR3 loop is CAISDYSQRNTEAFF. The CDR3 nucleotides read TGTGCCATCAGTGACTACAGTCAGAGGAACACTGAAGCTTTCTTT.

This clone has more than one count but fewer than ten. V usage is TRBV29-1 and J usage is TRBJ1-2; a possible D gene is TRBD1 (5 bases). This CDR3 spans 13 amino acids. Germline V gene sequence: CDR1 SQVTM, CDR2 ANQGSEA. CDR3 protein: CITAQRGGYGYTF. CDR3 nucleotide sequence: TGCATCACAGCTCAAAGGGGTGGCTATGGCTACACCTTC.

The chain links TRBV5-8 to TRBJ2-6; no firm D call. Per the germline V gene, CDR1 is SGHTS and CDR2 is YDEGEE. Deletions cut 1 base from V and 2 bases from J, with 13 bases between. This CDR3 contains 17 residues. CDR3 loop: CASSLFGGSTGANVLTF. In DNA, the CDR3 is TGTGCCAGCAGCTTGTTCGGCGGATCAACTGGGGCCAACGTCCTGACTTTC.

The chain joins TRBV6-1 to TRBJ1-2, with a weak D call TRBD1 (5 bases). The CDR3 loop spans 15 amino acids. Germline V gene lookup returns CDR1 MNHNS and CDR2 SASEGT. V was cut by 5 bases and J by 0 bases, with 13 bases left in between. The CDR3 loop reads CASSLGQASNYGYTF. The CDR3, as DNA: TGTGCCAGCAGTCTGGGGCAAGCCTCTAACTATGGCTACACCTTC.

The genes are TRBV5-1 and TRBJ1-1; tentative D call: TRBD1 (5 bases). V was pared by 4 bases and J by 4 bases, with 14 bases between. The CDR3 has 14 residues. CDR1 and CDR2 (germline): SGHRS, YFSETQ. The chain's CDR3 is CASSDDSVATEAFF. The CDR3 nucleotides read TGCGCCAGCAGCGACGACAGTGTTGCCACTGAAGCTTTCTTT.

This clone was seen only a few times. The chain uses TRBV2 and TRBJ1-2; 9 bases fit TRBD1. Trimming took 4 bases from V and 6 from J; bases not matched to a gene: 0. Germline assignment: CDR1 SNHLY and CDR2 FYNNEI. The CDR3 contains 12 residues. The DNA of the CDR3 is TGTGCCAGCAGTGGGACAGGGGATGGCTACACCTTC. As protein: CASSGTGDGYTF.

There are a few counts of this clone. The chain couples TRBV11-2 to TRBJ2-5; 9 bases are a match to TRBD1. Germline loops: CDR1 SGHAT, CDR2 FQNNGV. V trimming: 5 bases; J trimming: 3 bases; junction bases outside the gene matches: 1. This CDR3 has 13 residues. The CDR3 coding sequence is TGTGCCAGCAGCAGGGACAGGGAAGAGACCCAGTACTTC. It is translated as CASSRDREETQYF.

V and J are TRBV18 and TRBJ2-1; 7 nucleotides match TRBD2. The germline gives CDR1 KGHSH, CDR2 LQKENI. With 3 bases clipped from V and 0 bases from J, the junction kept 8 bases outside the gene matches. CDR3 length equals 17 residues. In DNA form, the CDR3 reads TGTGCCAGCTCACCTTGGTCCGGCGGGAGCTCCTACAATGAGCAGTTCTTC. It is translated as CASSPWSGGSSYNEQFF.

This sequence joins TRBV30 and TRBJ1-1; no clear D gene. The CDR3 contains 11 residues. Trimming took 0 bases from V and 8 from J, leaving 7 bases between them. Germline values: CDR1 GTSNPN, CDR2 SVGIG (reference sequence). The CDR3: CAWSVQEEAFF. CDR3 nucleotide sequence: TGTGCCTGGAGTGTACAAGAAGAAGCTTTCTTT.

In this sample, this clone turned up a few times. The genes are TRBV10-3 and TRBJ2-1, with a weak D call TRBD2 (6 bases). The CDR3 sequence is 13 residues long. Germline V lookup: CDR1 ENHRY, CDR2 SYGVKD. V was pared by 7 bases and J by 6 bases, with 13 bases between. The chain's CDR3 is CAITGDSVNEQFF. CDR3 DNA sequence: TGTGCCATCACCGGGGACTCGGTCAATGAGCAGTTCTTC.

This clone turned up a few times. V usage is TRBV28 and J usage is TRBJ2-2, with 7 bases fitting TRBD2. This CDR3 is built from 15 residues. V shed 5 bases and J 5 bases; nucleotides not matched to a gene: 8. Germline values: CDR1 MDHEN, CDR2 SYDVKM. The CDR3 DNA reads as TGTGCCAGCAGTGGGGGGGGTGAGAGAACCGGGGAGCTGTTTTTT. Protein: CASSGGGERTGELFF.

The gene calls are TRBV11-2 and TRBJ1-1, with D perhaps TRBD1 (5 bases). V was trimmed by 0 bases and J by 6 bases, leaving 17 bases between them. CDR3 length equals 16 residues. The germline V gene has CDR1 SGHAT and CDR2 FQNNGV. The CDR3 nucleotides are TGTGCCAGCAGCTTAGATTCACTTACAGGAGGGGCTGAAGCTTTCTTT. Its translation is CASSLDSLTGGAEAFF.

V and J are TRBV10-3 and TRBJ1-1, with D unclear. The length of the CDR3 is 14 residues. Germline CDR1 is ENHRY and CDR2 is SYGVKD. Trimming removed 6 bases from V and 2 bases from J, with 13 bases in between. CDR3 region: CAISLAEGNTEAFF. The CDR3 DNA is TGTGCCATCAGCTTGGCGGAGGGAAACACTGAAGCTTTCTTT.

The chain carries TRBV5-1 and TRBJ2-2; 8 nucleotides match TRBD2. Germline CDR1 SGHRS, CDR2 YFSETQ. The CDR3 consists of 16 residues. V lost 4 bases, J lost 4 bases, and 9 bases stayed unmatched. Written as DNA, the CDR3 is TGCGCCAGCAGCCCAACGACTAGCGACCTCACCGGGGAGCTGTTTTTT. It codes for CASSPTTSDLTGELFF.

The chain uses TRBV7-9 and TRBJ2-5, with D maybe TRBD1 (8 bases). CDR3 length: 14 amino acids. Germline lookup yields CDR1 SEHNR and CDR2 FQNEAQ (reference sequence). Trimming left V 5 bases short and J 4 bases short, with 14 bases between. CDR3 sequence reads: CASSAQGGGETQYF. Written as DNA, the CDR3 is TGTGCCAGCAGCGCACAGGGGGGGGGAGAGACCCAGTACTTC.

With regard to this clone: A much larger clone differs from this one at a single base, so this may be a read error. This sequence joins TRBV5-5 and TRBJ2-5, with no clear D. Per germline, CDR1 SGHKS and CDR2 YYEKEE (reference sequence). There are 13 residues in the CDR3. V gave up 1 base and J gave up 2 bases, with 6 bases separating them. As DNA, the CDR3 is TGTGCCAGCAGCTTGTTGCGGCAAGAGACCCAGTACTTC. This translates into CASSLLRQETQYF.

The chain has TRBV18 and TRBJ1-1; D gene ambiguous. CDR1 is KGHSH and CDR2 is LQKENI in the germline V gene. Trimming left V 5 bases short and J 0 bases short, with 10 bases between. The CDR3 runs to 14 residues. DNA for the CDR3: TGTGCCAGCTCATCCGGACTATTGAACACTGAAGCTTTCTTT. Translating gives CASSSGLLNTEAFF.

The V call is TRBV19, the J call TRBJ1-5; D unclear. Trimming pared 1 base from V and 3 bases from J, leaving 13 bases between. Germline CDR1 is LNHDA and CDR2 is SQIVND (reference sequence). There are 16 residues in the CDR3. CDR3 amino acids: CASSIGRQRYNQPQHF. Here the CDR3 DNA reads TGTGCCAGTAGTATAGGGAGGCAGCGGTACAATCAGCCCCAGCATTTT.

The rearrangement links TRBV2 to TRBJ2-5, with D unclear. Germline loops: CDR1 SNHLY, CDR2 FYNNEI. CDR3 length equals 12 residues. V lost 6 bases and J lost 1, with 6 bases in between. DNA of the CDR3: TGTGCCAGCAGCGCTACCCAAGAGACCCAGTACTTC. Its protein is CASSATQETQYF.

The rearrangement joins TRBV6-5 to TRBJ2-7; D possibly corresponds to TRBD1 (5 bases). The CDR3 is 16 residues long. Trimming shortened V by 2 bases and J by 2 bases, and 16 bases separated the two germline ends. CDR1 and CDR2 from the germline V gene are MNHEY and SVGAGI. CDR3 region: CASSYSQTAATYEQYF. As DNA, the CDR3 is TGTGCCAGCAGTTACAGTCAGACAGCCGCCACCTACGAGCAGTACTTC.